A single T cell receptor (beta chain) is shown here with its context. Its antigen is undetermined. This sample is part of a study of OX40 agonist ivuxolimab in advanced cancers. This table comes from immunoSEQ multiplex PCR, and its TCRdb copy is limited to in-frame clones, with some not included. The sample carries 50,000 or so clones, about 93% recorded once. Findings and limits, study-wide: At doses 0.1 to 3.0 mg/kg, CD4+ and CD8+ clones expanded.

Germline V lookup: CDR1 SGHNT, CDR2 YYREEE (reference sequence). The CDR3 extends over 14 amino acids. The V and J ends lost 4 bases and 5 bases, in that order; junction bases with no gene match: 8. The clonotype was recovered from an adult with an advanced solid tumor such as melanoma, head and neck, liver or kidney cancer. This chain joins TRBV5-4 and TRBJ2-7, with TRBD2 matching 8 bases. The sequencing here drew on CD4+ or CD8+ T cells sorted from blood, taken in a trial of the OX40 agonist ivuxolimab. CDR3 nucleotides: TGTGCCAGCAGCGCTCGGGAGGGTTCCAACGAGCAGTACTTC. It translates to CASSAREGSNEQYF.